The 5 T cell receptor beta chains below all came from one sample that was sequenced in a study of cytomegalovirus exposure and HLA in healthy donors. The PCR contained 60 Vbeta and 13 Jbeta primers. Assay: immunoSEQ multiplex PCR; the TCRdb copy retains only in-frame clones and omits some. The data contain approximately 120,000 clones, 76% of them singletons. The sample was PBMCs. The receptors shown here come from a woman in her forties or fifties in good health and CMV-seropositive.

This rearrangement joins TRBV18 to TRBJ1-2; 8 bases line up with TRBD1. J was trimmed by 4 bases and V by 3 bases; bases with no gene match: 7. CDR3 length: 15 residues. Germline CDR1 KGHSH, CDR2 LQKENI. The CDR3 reads CASSPPGQGAYGYTF. CDR3 DNA: TGTGCCAGCTCACCGCCCGGACAGGGCGCCTATGGCTACACCTTC.

The table lists this clone with a count of one. The V and J genes are TRBV11-2 and TRBJ2-1; 7 bases fit TRBD1. Germline V gene data show CDR1 as SGHAT and CDR2 as FQNNGV. V lost 5 bases, J lost 1 base, and 17 bases stayed unmatched. The CDR3 is made up of 19 amino acids. The CDR3 region has the DNA TGTGCCAGCAGCCTACTCCCCGTCTTCCTGGGACAGTCCTACAATGAGCAGTTCTTC. Amino acid sequence: CASSLLPVFLGQSYNEQFF.

This clone has only a few counts. V usage is TRBV5-4 and J usage is TRBJ2-7; a possible D gene is TRBD1 (6 bases). The germline V gene encodes CDR1 SGHNT and CDR2 YYREEE (reference sequence). This CDR3 has 15 amino acids. With 0 bases removed from V and 2 bases from J, the gap between germline ends came to 12 bases. DNA for the CDR3: TGTGCCAGCAGCTTGGAGTCACCAGGGGCCTACGAGCAGTACTTC. As protein: CASSLESPGAYEQYF. Combining the CDR3 with reference TRBV5-4 and TRBJ2-7 gives the whole variable domain ETGVTQSPTHLIKTRGQQVTLRCSSQSGHNTVSWYQQALGQGPQFIFQYYREEENGRGNFPPRFSGLQFPNYSSELNVNALELDDSALYLCASSLESPGAYEQYFGPGTRLTVT.

This chain links TRBV6-1 with TRBJ1-5, with 9 nucleotides matching TRBD1. CDR1 MNHNS and CDR2 SASEGT come from the germline V gene. There are 16 residues in the CDR3. V dropped 1 base and J dropped 4; count of bases not matched to a gene: 5. The CDR3 sequence is CASSEEGQGTNQPQHF. The CDR3 DNA reads TGTGCCAGCAGTGAAGAGGGACAGGGTACGAATCAGCCCCAGCATTTT.

A single count supports this clone. The DNA for the CDR3 is TGCAGCGTTGAGGGACAGAACAATGAGCAGTTCTTC. Protein: CSVEGQNNEQFF. This chain uses TRBV29-1 with TRBJ2-1, with 7 bases lining up with TRBD1. This CDR3 is 12 amino acids long. The V gene's germline CDR1 is SQVTM and CDR2 ANQGSEA. The ends lost 3 bases at V and 5 bases at J; junction bases unmatched: 1.